These 9 T cell receptor beta chains share one sample of origin, sequenced in a study of blood T cell repertoires in COVID-19. Measured with immunoSEQ multiplex PCR; TCRdb has only the in-frame clones, and not every one. The sample yields about 440,000 clones, 90% seen once. What was sequenced was PBMCs or T cells enriched from blood (not recorded which). The receptors originated from a man younger than 35 who had recovered from COVID-19.

The V gene is TRBV5-1, the J gene TRBJ1-6, with D unresolved. Germline values: CDR1 SGHRS, CDR2 YFSETQ. V lost 0 bases to trimming and J lost 6 bases, with 10 bases between them. The CDR3 totals 15 residues. The CDR3 sequence is CASSLDPSGNSPLHF. The CDR3, as DNA: TGCGCCAGCAGCTTGGATCCGTCCGGTAATTCACCCCTCCACTTT.

The genes are TRBV2 and TRBJ1-2; 8 nucleotides agree with TRBD1. The germline CDR1 and CDR2 sequences are SNHLY and FYNNEI. Trimming cost V 7 bases and J 7 bases; bases outside gene matches: 8. The CDR3 spans 13 residues. DNA of the CDR3: TGTGCCAGCATGCCGGACAGGGCACTTGGCTACACCTTC. It translates to CASMPDRALGYTF.

The chain carries TRBV27 and TRBJ1-5, with 7 bases identical to TRBD1. The junction had 7 bases not matched to a gene; V was cut back by 3 bases and J by 5 bases. The length of the CDR3 is 15 residues. Germline V gene sequence: CDR1 MNHEY, CDR2 SMNVEV (reference sequence). CDR3 nucleotide sequence: TGTGCCAGCAGTTTCGGAACTACAGGGGATCAGCCCCAGCATTTT. Translated, it gives CASSFGTTGDQPQHF.

This chain uses TRBV29-1 with TRBJ1-5; 7 bases match TRBD1. J was trimmed by 4 bases and V by 4 bases; bases with no gene match: 1. The germline V gene encodes CDR1 SQVTM and CDR2 ANQGSEA. This CDR3 region has 12 residues. CDR3: CSVGDSNQPQHF. CDR3 nucleotide sequence: TGCAGCGTTGGGGACAGTAATCAGCCCCAGCATTTT. Full variable domain (remainder filled in from reference TRBV29-1 and TRBJ1-5): SAVISQKPSRDICQRGTSLTIQCQVDSQVTMMFWYRQQPGQSLTLIATANQGSEATYESGFVIDKFPISRPNLTFSTLTVSNMSPEDSSIYLCSVGDSNQPQHFGDGTRLSIL.

The chain combines TRBV30 with TRBJ2-7; TRBD2 agrees at 8 bases. Germline V lookup: CDR1 GTSNPN, CDR2 SVGIG (reference sequence). This CDR3 comprises 13 residues. V shed 3 bases, J shed 6 bases, and the junction held 7 bases outside the gene matches. The CDR3 spells CAWRERERGEQYF. For the CDR3, the DNA is TGTGCCTGGAGGGAGCGGGAGAGAGGCGAGCAGTACTTC.

The J gene is TRBJ2-7, the V gene TRBV27; 8 bases are shared with TRBD1. J gave up 6 bases and V 1 base, and 5 bases lay outside the gene matches. CDR3 length: 14 residues. The germline V gene encodes CDR1 MNHEY and CDR2 SMNVEV (reference sequence). As DNA, the CDR3 is TGTGCCAGCAGTTTATTTCGGACAGGGCTCGAGCAGTACTTC. Its translation is CASSLFRTGLEQYF.

The chain couples TRBV6-2 or TRBV6-3 to TRBJ1-5; 9 nucleotides line up with TRBD1. The V gene end was trimmed by 5 bases and the J gene end by 3 bases; junction bases not matched to a gene: 11. The CDR3 is made up of 17 amino acids. Germline lookup yields CDR1 MNHEY and CDR2 SVGEGT. This chain's CDR3 is CASSLRDRVAPNQPQHF. The CDR3 nucleotides are TGTGCCAGCAGTCTCCGGGACAGGGTTGCCCCCAATCAGCCCCAGCATTTT.

V gene TRBV10-2 combines with J gene TRBJ1-5; D gene unclear. Germline lookup yields CDR1 WSHSY and CDR2 SAAADI. The CDR3 spans 13 residues. The V end lost 7 bases, the J end lost 0 bases, and 7 bases lay between the germline ends. Written as DNA, the CDR3 is TGCGCCAGCACGGGTTATAGCAATCAGCCCCAGCATTTT. Residues: CASTGYSNQPQHF.

The chain combines TRBV7-2 with TRBJ2-5; 7 bases align to TRBD2. Trimming removed 9 bases from V and 5 bases from J; junction bases left unmatched: 15. CDR1 SGHTA and CDR2 FQGNSA come from the germline V gene. The CDR3 totals 15 residues. DNA for the CDR3: TGTGCCAGTGAGAGGGAAAGCGGGGACGGGGAGACCCAGTACTTC. This gives the protein CASERESGDGETQYF.